The entry below gives a single T cell receptor (beta chain) sequence along with its context. Its target is unknown. The junction shows a germline mismatch at one end, possibly a read error. Germline CDR1 reads SEHNR; CDR2 reads FQNEAQ (reference sequence). CDR3 length equals 13 residues. No patient had received any treatment before thyroid surgery. This entry belongs to a study of metastatic and nonmetastatic thyroid tumors. Across the study: Comparison of repertoires was carried out across blood and tumor or nodule tissue from malignant and benign thyroid patients.

Findings and limits, study-wide: It was reportedly found that TCR beta diversity was significantly higher in malignant thyroid tumors than in benign nodules, a difference seen in both blood and tumor samples.

In the original analysis: Between-group CDR3 differences, defined by clinicopathological status, yielded a distant-metastasis classifier for papillary thyroid cancer. TCRdb ran MiXCR on the PCR reads. For this entry, the V and J calls and clone size follow TCRdb and not the study's own pipeline. The data contain roughly 58,000 clones, approximately 4.1% of them singletons. This clonotype was obtained from a female donor with papillary thyroid cancer or a benign thyroid nodule (not recorded which). Some clones in this sample may be carry-over from other donors' samples. The material sequenced was blood. The chain joins TRBV7-9 to TRBJ2-1; D not certain. DNA of the CDR3: TGTGCTAGCAGCTTAGGTCTAGAGCATGAGCAGTTCTTC. Its protein is CASSLGLEHEQFF.